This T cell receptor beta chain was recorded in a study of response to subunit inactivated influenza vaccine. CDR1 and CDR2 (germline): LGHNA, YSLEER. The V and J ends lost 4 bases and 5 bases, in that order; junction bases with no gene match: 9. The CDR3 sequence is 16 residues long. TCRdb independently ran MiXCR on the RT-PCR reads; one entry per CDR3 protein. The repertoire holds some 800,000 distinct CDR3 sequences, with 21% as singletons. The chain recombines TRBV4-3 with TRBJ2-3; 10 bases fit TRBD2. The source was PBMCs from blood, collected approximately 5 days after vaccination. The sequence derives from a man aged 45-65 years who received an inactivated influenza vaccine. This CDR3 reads CASSPQAGGPGDTQYF. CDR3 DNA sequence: TGCGCCAGCAGCCCACAAGCGGGAGGGCCTGGAGATACGCAGTATTTT.